This section outlines one T cell receptor beta chain sequence together with its context. Its cognate antigen is unknown. PCR employed 60 Vbeta and 13 Jbeta primers. Sequenced by immunoSEQ multiplex PCR; TCRdb stores in-frame clones only, minus some. The sample consists of fewer than 150,000 clones, around 85% of them appearing once. This record belongs to a study of cytomegalovirus exposure and HLA in healthy donors. Study background: Earlier, 150 million to 200 million T cells were analyzed, and about 100 million unique TCR beta sequences were found among them.

Trimming at V came to 2 bases and at J to 11 bases, leaving 5 bases not matched to a gene. Germline CDR1 KGHSH, CDR2 LQKENI. The CDR3 sequence is 12 residues long. Study results and caveats: Researchers counted 150 to 200 TCR beta chains as cytomegalovirus-associated.

This TCR was recovered from a woman aged 25 to 39 in good health and CMV-seropositive. Sequencing was performed on PBMCs. This chain links TRBV18 with TRBJ1-2, with TRBD1 matching over 7 bases. CDR3 sequence (DNA): TGTGCCAGCTCACCAGACAGGGAAGTGTACACCTTC. Amino acids: CASSPDREVYTF.